This TCR beta chain was identified during a study of CD8 T cells in acute hepatitis C reinfection. The CDR3 contains 14 residues. V was pared by 3 bases and J by 1 base, with 9 bases between. Germline V gene data show CDR1 as LNHDA and CDR2 as SQIVND (reference sequence). Turning to this clone: Its matching antigen is unknown.

Regarding the study as a whole: One of thirteen outcome-independent public clonotypes used V04-02/J02-02.

Time point denoted: naive CD8 control sorted from an acute-time-point sample. Sequenced by immunoSEQ multiplex PCR; TCRdb stores in-frame clones only, minus some. The data show 30,000 to 40,000 clones, roughly 88% seen once. Sequenced input: naive CD8+ T cells from PBMCs. This clonotype was sampled from a woman under 30 who spontaneously cleared hepatitis C infection. V gene TRBV19 combines with J gene TRBJ1-1; D is unresolved. DNA for the CDR3: TGTGCCAGTAGTATTTGGCTTCAGAACACTGAAGCTTTCTTT. It is translated as CASSIWLQNTEAFF.